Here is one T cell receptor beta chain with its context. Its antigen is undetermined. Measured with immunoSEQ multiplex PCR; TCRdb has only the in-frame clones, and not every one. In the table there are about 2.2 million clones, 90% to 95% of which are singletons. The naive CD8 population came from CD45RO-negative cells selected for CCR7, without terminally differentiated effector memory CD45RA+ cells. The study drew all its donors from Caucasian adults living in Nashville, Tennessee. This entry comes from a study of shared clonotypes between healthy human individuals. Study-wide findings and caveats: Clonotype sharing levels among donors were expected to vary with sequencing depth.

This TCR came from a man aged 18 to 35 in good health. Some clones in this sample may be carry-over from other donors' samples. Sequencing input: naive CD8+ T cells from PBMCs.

CDR3 nucleotide sequence: TGTGCCAGCAGCTTGGAAGGTCGAGGGAGATACACCGGGGAGCTGTTTTTT. It codes for CASSLEGRGRYTGELFF. V and J are TRBV5-5 and TRBJ2-2; weak D call: TRBD2 (5 bases). Germline V lookup: CDR1 SGHKS, CDR2 YYEKEE (reference sequence). CDR3 length equals 17 residues. Trimming left V 0 bases short and J 3 bases short, with 15 bases between. The full variable domain, in which reference TRBV5-5 and TRBJ2-2 provide the parts outside the CDR3, is DAGVTQSPTHLIKTRGQQVTLRCSPISGHKSVSWYQQVLGQGPQFIFQYYEKEERGRGNFPDRFSARQFPNYSSELNVNALLLGDSALYLCASSLEGRGRYTGELFFGEGSRLTVL.